Following are 28 T cell receptor beta chains from one sample sequenced in a study of shared clonotypes between healthy human individuals. Measured with immunoSEQ multiplex PCR; TCRdb has only the in-frame clones, and not every one. The table has about 680,000 clones, about 80% seen once; the top ten hold around 1.8%. The specimen sequenced was memory CD4+ T cells sorted from blood. Documented subset: CD45RA-negative fraction. The receptors stem from a woman in her 30s in good health.

The chain couples TRBV15 to TRBJ2-7; 7 bases fit TRBD2. Germline assignment: CDR1 LNHNV and CDR2 YYDKDF (reference sequence). This CDR3 contains 15 residues. V shed 0 bases and J 9 bases; nucleotides not matched to a gene: 11. CDR3 sequence reads: CATSRDRTSRSAQYF. CDR3 DNA sequence: TGTGCCACCAGCAGAGATCGGACTAGTCGGTCCGCGCAGTACTTC.

This clone was counted only a few times. This chain connects TRBV28 to TRBJ1-3, with D hard to call. This CDR3 has 16 residues. With 8 bases removed from V and 6 bases from J, the gap between germline ends came to 23 bases. CDR1 MDHEN and CDR2 SYDVKM come from the germline V gene. This CDR3 reads CASGSRGLLWENTIYF. For the CDR3, the DNA is TGTGCCAGCGGCAGCCGCGGACTCCTCTGGGAAAACACCATATATTTT.

V usage is TRBV18 and J usage is TRBJ2-5; tentative D call: TRBD2 (6 bases). The ends were cut back, 0 bases at V and 3 bases at J, with 8 bases in the middle. The germline CDR1 and CDR2 sequences are KGHSH and LQKENI. The CDR3 is 14 residues long. The chain's CDR3 is CASSPPGGEETQYF. The CDR3 DNA reads TGTGCCAGCTCACCACCGGGAGGAGAAGAGACCCAGTACTTC.

The CDR3 is CAGKTSGINEQFF. CDR3 nucleotides: TGTGCCGGAAAGACTAGCGGGATTAATGAGCAGTTCTTC. This chain connects TRBV30 to TRBJ2-1, with TRBD2 matching over 11 bases. The CDR3 covers 13 residues. Looked up from germline, CDR1 is GTSNPN and CDR2 is SVGIG (reference sequence). Trimming cost V 8 bases and J 7 bases; bases outside gene matches: 7.

The sample holds a few counts of this clone. The sample holds other DNA sequences that translate to the same CDR3. The chain links TRBV19 to TRBJ2-3; D remains ambiguous. Germline CDR1 reads LNHDA; CDR2 reads SQIVND (reference sequence). CDR3 size: 12 residues. V was trimmed by 3 bases and J by 5 bases, leaving 6 bases between them. CDR3: CASSMWGDTQYF. Here the CDR3 DNA reads TGTGCCAGTAGTATGTGGGGAGATACGCAGTATTTT. Based on the CDR3 plus reference TRBV19 and TRBJ2-3, the full variable domain is DGGITQSPKYLFRKEGQNVTLSCEQNLNHDAMYWYRQDPGQGLRLIYYSQIVNDFQKGDIAEGYSVSREKKESFPLTVTSAQKNPTAFYLCASSMWGDTQYFGPGTRLTVL.

V gene TRBV5-1 combines with J gene TRBJ2-3; 11 bases align to TRBD2. V shed 4 bases and J 5 bases; nucleotides not matched to a gene: 6. The CDR3 is 15 residues long. Germline CDR1 SGHRS, CDR2 YFSETQ. CDR3 bases: TGCGCCAGCAGCGCGACCGGGACTAGCGGAGATACGCAGTATTTT. Encoded protein: CASSATGTSGDTQYF.

The gene calls are TRBV2 and TRBJ2-2; the D gene is possibly TRBD2 (6 bases). The V and J ends lost 8 bases and 5 bases respectively, with 18 bases between them. Germline CDR1 is SNHLY and CDR2 is FYNNEI. The CDR3 length is 15 residues. CDR3: CASLGEASVTGELFF. The CDR3 DNA is TGTGCCAGCTTAGGGGAGGCTAGCGTTACCGGGGAGCTGTTTTTT.

This chain links TRBV6-4 with TRBJ2-1, with 10 bases aligning to TRBD2. From germline, CDR1 is MRHNA and CDR2 SNTAGT. The CDR3 loop spans 18 amino acids. The V segment lost 3 bases and the J segment 7 bases; nucleotides outside the gene matches: 15. This chain's CDR3 is CASSDSPSLAGDENEQFF. The CDR3 DNA reads TGTGCCAGCAGTGATTCACCCTCTCTAGCGGGAGATGAGAATGAGCAGTTCTTC.

This clone was recorded only once. The V gene is TRBV28, the J gene TRBJ1-1; 7 bases fit TRBD1. V shed 6 bases, J shed 1 base, and the junction held 8 bases outside the gene matches. This CDR3 is 15 amino acids long. The germline CDR1 and CDR2 sequences are MDHEN and SYDVKM. The CDR3, as DNA: TGTGCCAGCAGGAAACGGACAGGCCAGAACACTGAAGCTTTCTTT. It codes for CASRKRTGQNTEAFF. Filled out from reference TRBV28 and TRBJ1-1, the complete variable domain reads DVKVTQSSRYLVKRTGEKVFLECVQDMDHENMFWYRQDPGLGLRLIYFSYDVKMKEKGDIPEGYSVSREKKERFSLILESASTNQTSMYLCASRKRTGQNTEAFFGQGTRLTVV.

The table lists this clone with a count of one. The rearrangement links TRBV2 to TRBJ1-2; 7 bases match TRBD1. The ends lost 5 bases at V and 7 bases at J; junction bases unmatched: 4. Germline CDR1 SNHLY, CDR2 FYNNEI. CDR3 length: 12 residues. In DNA, the CDR3 is TGTGCCAGCAGTCCGACAGGGCTTGGCTACACCTTC. Protein: CASSPTGLGYTF.

At least ten counts were recorded for this clone. The chain combines TRBV5-4 with TRBJ2-7, with 8 bases lining up with TRBD2. Per the germline V gene, CDR1 is SGHNT and CDR2 is YYREEE (reference sequence). The CDR3 totals 16 residues. J gave up 4 bases and V 4 bases, and 13 bases lay outside the gene matches. CDR3 residues: CASSPRTGGGVYEQYF. In nucleotides, the CDR3 is TGTGCCAGCAGCCCCCGGACGGGGGGGGGAGTGTACGAGCAGTACTTC.

J is TRBJ2-3 and V is TRBV11-2; TRBD1 is a possible D gene (6 bases). The germline V gene encodes CDR1 SGHAT and CDR2 FQNNGV. This CDR3 has 14 residues. With 4 bases removed from V and 4 bases from J, the gap between germline ends came to 12 bases. The DNA of the CDR3 is TGTGCCAGCAGCTCCCGTACAGGGTCAGATACGCAGTATTTT. Protein: CASSSRTGSDTQYF. Full variable domain (rest looked up from reference TRBV11-2 and TRBJ2-3): EAGVAQSPRYKIIEKRQSVAFWCNPISGHATLYWYQQILGQGPKLLIQFQNNGVVDDSQLPKDRFSAERLKGVDSTLKIQPAKLEDSAVYLCASSSRTGSDTQYFGPGTRLTVL.

V gene TRBV5-1 combines with J gene TRBJ1-4; 9 nucleotides match TRBD1. In germline, CDR1 is SGHRS, CDR2 YFSETQ. CDR3 length: 15 amino acids. V lost 4 bases to trimming and J lost 5 bases; unmatched junction nucleotides: 6. CDR3 amino acids: CASSRSGTGNEKLFF. The CDR3 DNA sequence: TGCGCCAGCAGCCGGTCCGGGACAGGGAATGAAAAACTGTTTTTT. The full variable domain, in which reference TRBV5-1 and TRBJ1-4 provide the parts outside the CDR3, is KAGVTQTPRYLIKTRGQQVTLSCSPISGHRSVSWYQQTPGQGLQFLFEYFSETQRNKGNFPGRFSGRQFSNSRSEMNVSTLELGDSALYLCASSRSGTGNEKLFFGSGTQLSVL.

This chain connects TRBV7-2 to TRBJ1-1; TRBD1 might be the D (6 bases). V gave up 0 bases and J gave up 10 bases, with 15 bases separating them. Per germline, CDR1 SGHTA and CDR2 FQGNSA. The CDR3 consists of 14 residues. This CDR3 reads CASSLASGGRRAFF. In DNA, the CDR3 is TGTGCCAGCAGCTTAGCGTCGGGGGGGCGCCGAGCTTTCTTT.

This clone has only a few counts. The chain uses TRBV6-1 and TRBJ1-5, with TRBD1 matching 7 bases. After removal of 4 bases from V and 0 bases from J, the junction contained 6 bases not matched to a gene. Germline V CDR1 and CDR2: MNHNS, SASEGT. The CDR3 runs 16 residues. The CDR3 DNA is TGTGCCAGCAGTGCAGGACAGGTCTATAGCAATCAGCCCCAGCATTTT. Amino acid sequence: CASSAGQVYSNQPQHF.

The chain employs TRBV18 and TRBJ2-7; possibly TRBD1 for D (8 bases). Germline CDR1 and CDR2: KGHSH and LQKENI. Between the trimmed V and J ends, which lost 2 bases and 1 base, there was a span of 12 bases. The CDR3 sequence is 15 residues long. This CDR3 is CASSPNRGGSYEQYF. Here the CDR3 DNA reads TGTGCCAGCTCACCAAACAGGGGGGGATCCTACGAGCAGTACTTC.

The chain is built from TRBV7-3 and TRBJ2-3; maybe TRBD2 (6 bases). Trimming left V 5 bases short and J 2 bases short, with 11 bases between. The CDR3 has 14 amino acids. Germline assignment: CDR1 SGHTA and CDR2 FQGTGA. CDR3 coding DNA: TGTGCCAGCAGCGGGGGACTTCTCACAGATACGCAGTATTTT. Translation: CASSGGLLTDTQYF.

V gene TRBV5-1 combines with J gene TRBJ2-3; tentatively, D is TRBD2 (7 bases). CDR1 is SGHRS, CDR2 YFSETQ, per germline. CDR3 size: 16 residues. V lost 1 base and J lost 3, with 15 bases in between. CDR3 sequence reads: CASSLWFGGQTDTQYF. The CDR3 nucleotides read TGCGCCAGCAGCTTGTGGTTCGGGGGGCAGACAGATACGCAGTATTTT.

The V call is TRBV25-1, the J call TRBJ2-7; 8 nucleotides align to TRBD1. The CDR3 is 13 residues long. CDR1 MGHDK and CDR2 SYGVNS come from the germline V gene. The V gene end was trimmed by 7 bases and the J gene end by 2 bases; junction bases not matched to a gene: 4. The CDR3 DNA follows: TGTGCCAGCATCAGGACAGGGACCTACGAGCAGTACTTC. It yields the protein CASIRTGTYEQYF.

V gene TRBV5-1 combines with J gene TRBJ2-7, with TRBD1 matching 9 bases. Germline trimming cut 2 bases from V and 6 bases from J; bases unmatched to any gene: 6. Looked up from germline, CDR1 is SGHRS and CDR2 is YFSETQ. There are 14 residues in the CDR3. Written as DNA, the CDR3 is TGCGCCAGCAGCTTACAGGGGGCTAAGGGCGAGCAGTACTTC. It translates to CASSLQGAKGEQYF.

The rearrangement links TRBV6-5 to TRBJ1-5, with 9 bases fitting TRBD1. Germline V CDR1 and CDR2: MNHEY, SVGAGI. The CDR3 covers 14 residues. The V and J ends lost 4 bases and 8 bases, in that order; junction bases with no gene match: 6. The CDR3 spells CASSSQGALEPQHF. The CDR3 bases are TGTGCCAGCAGTTCACAGGGGGCCCTGGAGCCCCAGCATTTT.

This chain connects TRBV5-4 to TRBJ1-1, with a possible D match to TRBD1 (6 bases). CDR1 and CDR2 (germline): SGHNT, YYREEE (reference sequence). V gave up 3 bases and J gave up 4 bases, with 19 bases separating them. This CDR3 has 16 amino acids. CDR3 amino acids: CASSYGLQGSATEAFF. The CDR3 DNA follows: TGTGCCAGCAGCTACGGCCTACAGGGAAGCGCCACTGAAGCTTTCTTT.

The V gene is TRBV28, the J gene TRBJ2-7; 7 bases are shared with TRBD2. CDR3 length equals 15 residues. Germline CDR1 is MDHEN and CDR2 is SYDVKM. V lost 7 bases and J lost 6; bases outside the gene matches: 15. This chain's CDR3 is CASTPGLKGVGEQYF. DNA of the CDR3: TGTGCCAGCACACCGGGACTAAAAGGGGTCGGCGAGCAGTACTTC.

The J gene is TRBJ1-2, the V gene TRBV6-1; the match to TRBD1 covers 7 bases. The CDR3 contains 12 residues. CDR1 and CDR2 (germline): MNHNS, SASEGT. V lost 7 bases and J lost 7; bases outside the gene matches: 6. The CDR3 sequence is CASNRQGGGYTF. DNA for the CDR3: TGTGCCAGCAACCGACAGGGAGGTGGCTACACCTTC.

The V call is TRBV5-1, the J call TRBJ2-2; 11 nucleotides match TRBD1. J gave up 5 bases and V 3 bases, and 9 bases lay outside the gene matches. Germline loops: CDR1 SGHRS, CDR2 YFSETQ. This CDR3 spans 17 amino acids. The CDR3 loop reads CASSSLSGTGGTGELFF. The CDR3 region has the DNA TGCGCCAGCAGCTCTCTTTCGGGGACAGGGGGAACCGGGGAGCTGTTTTTT.

In regard to this clone: Since a far larger clone is one base different, this is likely a read error. The chain employs TRBV30 and TRBJ1-5; D is possibly TRBD1 (5 bases). The germline gives CDR1 GTSNPN, CDR2 SVGIG (reference sequence). The CDR3 spans 12 residues. In DNA, the CDR3 is TGTACCTGGGGGGAGACTAGACAGCCCCAGCATTTT. As protein: CTWGETRQPQHF.

The chain recombines TRBV7-3 with TRBJ1-1; maybe TRBD1 (5 bases). Trimming removed 0 bases at V and 3 bases at J, with 8 bases between. This CDR3 has 14 amino acids. The germline V gene encodes CDR1 SGHTA and CDR2 FQGTGA. In nucleotides, the CDR3 is TGTGCCAGCAGCTTAACGAGGGACTACACTGAAGCTTTCTTT. It specifies CASSLTRDYTEAFF.

The gene calls are TRBV7-2 and TRBJ1-4; possible D gene TRBD1, 5 bases. Germline assignment: CDR1 SGHTA and CDR2 FQGNSA. Trimming removed 5 bases from V and 0 bases from J, with 16 bases in between. The CDR3 extends over 17 amino acids. The CDR3 here is CASSHRRGSATNEKLFF. The CDR3 DNA is TGTGCCAGCAGCCACCGCCGGGGGTCGGCAACTAATGAAAAACTGTTTTTT.